The next 19 T cell receptor beta chains were all read from a single sample in a study of vaccination and CD4 T cells after COVID-19. Sequence data for DNA of cultured CD4+ T cells were generated by the Oncomine TCR Beta short-read assay. TCRdb reanalysed the PCR reads using MiXCR and keeps one entry per CDR3 protein. The table includes about 7,400 distinct CDR3 sequences, approximately 40% detected once. Treatment given: approximately 11-day PBMC culture with coronavirus spike peptide pools or control peptides (ViraFEST assay). During the years 2011-2018, before the COVID-19 pandemic, the unexposed donor's CD4+ T cells were collected. Antigen specificity for these receptors is unknown. The sequenced sample consisted of CD4+ T cells from blood, cultured in vitro. These receptors were obtained from a human donor in good health.

This clonotype showed up just a few times. The genes are TRBV7-8 and TRBJ2-1, with unresolved D. This CDR3 region has 15 residues. The germline gives CDR1 SGHVS, CDR2 FQNEAQ. The V end lost 1 base, the J end lost 8 bases, and 15 bases lay between the germline ends. The CDR3 here is CASSLVLRSYDEQFF. The DNA of the CDR3 is TGTGCCAGCAGCTTAGTGCTGCGGTCGTACGATGAGCAGTTCTTC.

Turning to this clonotype: A single base separates this from a much larger clone, so it may be a read error. For the CDR3, the DNA is TGTACCACCAGCAGAGACGGGTATGGCTACACCTTC. This sequence encodes CTTSRDGYGYTF. This rearrangement joins TRBV15 to TRBJ1-2; D remains ambiguous. Germline CDR1 is LNHNV and CDR2 is YYDKDF (reference sequence). This CDR3 is 12 amino acids long.

About this clonotype: At one boundary the junction diverges from the germline segment, which might be a read error. This chain links TRBV6-1 with TRBJ1-5, with 10 nucleotides matching TRBD1. The germline V gene encodes CDR1 MNHNS and CDR2 SASEGT. There are 15 residues in the CDR3. CDR3 in amino acids: CVSTSRQGANQPQHF. CDR3 sequence (DNA): TGTGTCAGCACCTCGAGACAGGGGGCGAATCAGCCCCAGCATTTT.

This chain joins TRBV9 and TRBJ2-5; D possibly matches TRBD1 or TRBD2 (5 bases each). CDR1 and CDR2 from the germline V gene are SGDLS and YYNGEE. Trimming removed 3 bases at V and 5 bases at J, with 11 bases between. CDR3 size: 13 residues. The CDR3 nucleotides are TGTGCCAGCAGCGCCCAGGGAGTCGAGACCCAGTACTTC. Translated: CASSAQGVETQYF.

The CDR3, as DNA: TGTGCCAGCAGCCAAGAGGGGGACACTAATTCACCCCTCCACTTT. It is translated as CASSQEGDTNSPLHF. The rearrangement links TRBV4-2 to TRBJ1-6; weak D call: TRBD1 (6 bases). Germline V CDR1 and CDR2: LGHNA, YNFKEQ. V dropped 0 bases and J dropped 6 bases, with 9 bases sitting between them. This CDR3 comprises 15 residues.

CDR3 region: CASSGAVLETQYF. Here the CDR3 DNA reads TGTGCCAGCAGTGGAGCAGTTTTGGAGACCCAGTACTTC. This chain connects TRBV6-1 to TRBJ2-5; no definite D call. The V end lost 4 bases, the J end lost 5 bases, and 11 bases lay between the germline ends. The CDR3 loop spans 13 amino acids. CDR1 MNHNS and CDR2 SASEGT come from the germline V gene.

This chain links TRBV7-3 with TRBJ2-3, with 11 bases lining up with TRBD2. The germline V gene has CDR1 SGHTA and CDR2 FQGTGA. V gave up 3 bases and J gave up 1 base; unmatched junction bases: 6. CDR3 length: 17 amino acids. This chain's CDR3 is CASSLSPTSGGTDTQYF. The CDR3 DNA sequence: TGTGCCAGCAGCTTGAGCCCGACTAGCGGGGGCACAGATACGCAGTATTTT.

This clonotype occurred once. The genes are TRBV7-3 and TRBJ2-1; 12 bases fit TRBD2. This CDR3 is 14 amino acids long. Germline values: CDR1 SGHTA, CDR2 FQGTGA. V lost 6 bases to trimming and J lost 7 bases; unmatched junction nucleotides: 4. CDR3: CASSLAGGLNEQFF. CDR3 coding DNA: TGTGCCAGCAGTCTAGCGGGGGGGCTTAATGAGCAGTTCTTC.

This clonotype has only a few counts. This chain uses TRBV7-3 with TRBJ2-3; D unclear. CDR1 and CDR2 from the germline V gene are SGHTA and FQGTGA. The CDR3 is 15 amino acids. Trimming stripped 1 base from V and 2 bases from J, with 10 bases between. CDR3 nucleotide sequence: TGTGCCAGCAGCTTAAATGGGTTCTTCACAGATACGCAGTATTTT. Translation: CASSLNGFFTDTQYF. Combining the CDR3 with reference TRBV7-3 and TRBJ2-3 gives the whole variable domain GAGVSQTPSNKVTEKGKYVELRCDPISGHTALYWYRQSLGQGPEFLIYFQGTGAADDSGLPNDRFFAVRPEGSVSTLKIQRTERGDSAVYLCASSLNGFFTDTQYFGPGTRLTVL.

This sequence joins TRBV7-9 and TRBJ1-2; no definite D call. Germline CDR1 reads SEHNR; CDR2 reads FQNEAQ (reference sequence). CDR3 length: 14 residues. Trimming removed 5 bases at V and 5 bases at J, with 15 bases between. CDR3 DNA: TGTGCCAGCAGCAGACCTGGAGAAGAATATGGCTACACCTTC. It specifies CASSRPGEEYGYTF.

The genes are TRBV10-3 and TRBJ1-3, with D perhaps matching TRBD1 (5 bases). This CDR3 spans 12 amino acids. Germline V gene data show CDR1 as ENHRY and CDR2 as SYGVKD. V was pared by 8 bases and J by 0 bases, with 5 bases between. The CDR3 DNA sequence: TGTGCCATCGGGGGCTCTGGAAACACCATATATTTT. Its protein product is CAIGGSGNTIYF.

The rearrangement links TRBV6-5 to TRBJ1-1, with D unclear. This CDR3 spans 13 amino acids. From germline, CDR1 is MNHEY and CDR2 SVGAGI. V was clipped by 4 bases and J by 4 bases, with 10 bases between them. CDR3 in amino acids: CASSSLTVTEAFF. CDR3 bases: TGTGCCAGCAGTTCCTTGACGGTCACTGAAGCTTTCTTT.

The chain is built from TRBV5-1 and TRBJ1-1; D is perhaps TRBD1 (6 bases). V was cut by 2 bases and J by 7 bases, with 18 bases left in between. This CDR3 region has 15 residues. The germline CDR1 and CDR2 sequences are SGHRS and YFSETQ. For the CDR3, the DNA is TGCGCCAGCAGCTTCGTCGCGGGGGCGTCGATTGAAGCTTTCTTT. Translation: CASSFVAGASIEAFF.

V is TRBV6-1 and J is TRBJ2-1, with D perhaps TRBD1 (6 bases). Germline lookup yields CDR1 MNHNS and CDR2 SASEGT. The CDR3 contains 15 residues. The V and J ends lost 8 bases and 4 bases respectively, with 18 bases between them. The CDR3 coding sequence is TGTGCCAGCGTAGCCTCAGGGGAAAGGTACAATGAGCAGTTCTTC. This sequence encodes CASVASGERYNEQFF.

The chain carries TRBV20-1 and TRBJ1-1; D is possibly TRBD1 (5 bases). Trimming left V 3 bases short and J 7 bases short, with 9 bases between. Germline CDR1 is DFQATT and CDR2 is SNEGSKA (reference sequence). The CDR3 spans 11 residues. The CDR3 spells CSARTEYEAFF. CDR3 nucleotides: TGCAGTGCTAGGACAGAGTATGAAGCTTTCTTT.

The chain has TRBV21-1 and TRBJ2-6; no DNA check was done on the table's D call, TRBD1. TRBV21-1 is tagged as a pseudogene. The CDR3 is 19 amino acids. The CDR3 loop reads CASSNHSDGVPTGANVLTF. For the CDR3, the DNA is TGTGCCAGCAGCAATCATTCGGACGGCGTCCCTACTGGGGCCAACGTCCTGACTTTC.

This clonotype was detected a few times. Written as DNA, the CDR3 is TGTGCCAGCAGTGAAGACCCGTCGGTAGCTTTCTTT. This encodes CASSEDPSVAFF. The J gene is TRBJ1-1, the V gene TRBV2; D not resolved. V was shortened by 1 base and J by 10 bases, with 10 bases between the two germline ends. This CDR3 region has 12 residues. CDR1 and CDR2 (germline): SNHLY, FYNNEI.

This clonotype was picked up a small number of times. This sequence joins TRBV20-1 and TRBJ2-5; 12 bases align to TRBD2. J gave up 1 base and V 3 bases, and 3 bases lay outside the gene matches. There are 15 residues in the CDR3. Per the germline V gene, CDR1 is DFQATT and CDR2 is SNEGSKA (reference sequence). CDR3 sequence reads: CSASPTSGGQETQYF. CDR3 sequence (DNA): TGCAGTGCTAGTCCGACTAGCGGGGGCCAAGAGACCCAGTACTTC.

There are a few counts of this clonotype. The chain uses TRBV6-4 and TRBJ2-2, with 10 positions matching TRBD2. The CDR3 loop spans 14 amino acids. J lost 4 bases, V lost 4 bases, and 0 bases had no gene match. Germline CDR1 and CDR2: MRHNA and SNTAGT. The CDR3 spells CASSVAGGTGELFF. CDR3 nucleotide sequence: TGTGCCAGCAGTGTAGCGGGGGGCACCGGGGAGCTGTTTTTT.